Each of the 26 T cell receptor beta chains below was sequenced from the same sample in a study of sequential checkpoint blockade in melanoma. Repertoires were generated with immunoSEQ multiplex PCR, while TCRdb's copy carries only in-frame clones and drops some. The data hold about 19,000 clones, with more than 65% observed a single time. Treatment in this sample: randomized to nivolumab then ipilimumab (arm A) or the reverse (arm B). Sequenced here: tumor tissue (inferred from file names), sampled from a patient given nivolumab and ipilimumab in sequence. Source of these receptors: a human donor with melanoma.

This rearrangement joins TRBV14 to TRBJ1-1, with D possibly being TRBD1 (6 bases). The CDR3 spans 14 residues. Trimming removed 3 bases at V and 3 bases at J, with 11 bases between. CDR1 is SGHDN and CDR2 is FVKESK in the germline V gene. Here the CDR3 reads CASSQWGGHTEAFF. CDR3 nucleotide sequence: TGTGCCAGCAGCCAGTGGGGGGGCCACACTGAAGCTTTCTTT. Full variable domain (missing parts from reference TRBV14 and TRBJ1-1): EAGVTQFPSHSVIEKGQTVTLRCDPISGHDNLYWYRRVMGKEIKFLLHFVKESKQDESGMPNNRFLAERTGGTYSTLKVQPAELEDSGVYFCASSQWGGHTEAFFGQGTRLTVV.

CDR3 sequence: CASSYGGTTNTEAFF. DNA for the CDR3: TGTGCCAGCAGTTACGGAGGGACCACGAACACTGAAGCTTTCTTT. The rearrangement uses TRBV6-8 and TRBJ1-1; D might be TRBD1 (5 bases). There are 15 residues in the CDR3. The germline V gene encodes CDR1 MNHGY and CDR2 SAAAGT. Trimming removed 2 bases at V and 1 base at J, with 11 bases between.

The CDR3 nucleotides are TGTGCCTGGATCTCAGGGAGGAGGAACACTGAAGCTTTCTTT. Translated, it gives CAWISGRRNTEAFF. This chain links TRBV30 with TRBJ1-1; maybe TRBD1 (5 bases). Trimming took 4 bases from V and 1 from J, leaving 13 bases between them. The CDR3 contains 14 residues. Germline CDR1 and CDR2: GTSNPN and SVGIG (reference sequence).

The chain links TRBV6-8 to TRBJ2-3, with 9 bases matching TRBD1. CDR3 size: 15 residues. V lost 4 bases, J lost 7 bases, and 9 bases stayed unmatched. Germline loops: CDR1 MNHGY, CDR2 SAAAGT. CDR3 loop: CASSSPGQGLYTQYF. The DNA of the CDR3 is TGTGCCAGCAGTTCCCCGGGACAGGGTTTATATACGCAGTATTTT.

The chain has TRBV6-7 and TRBJ2-7, with TRBD1 identical over 7 bases. TRBV6-7 is labeled an ORF, and its function is uncertain. The CDR3 is 13 residues long. The J segment lost 6 bases and the V segment lost 2 bases, leaving 4 bases of the junction unmatched. Here the CDR3 reads CASSYVTGSEQYF. The CDR3 DNA sequence: TGTGCCAGCAGTTACGTGACAGGGTCCGAGCAGTACTTC.

The J gene is TRBJ1-1, the V gene TRBV6-8; D gene unclear. Germline assignment: CDR1 MNHGY and CDR2 SAAAGT. Trimming cost V 1 base and J 3 bases, with 21 bases left between them. This CDR3 is 18 amino acids long. The chain's CDR3 is CASSYFPTPDDIDTEAFF. The DNA of the CDR3 is TGTGCCAGCAGTTACTTTCCAACACCCGATGATATAGACACTGAAGCTTTCTTT.

The CDR3: CASSLQTGVLGEQFF. CDR3 nucleotides: TGTGCCAGCAGCCTACAGACAGGGGTTCTGGGTGAGCAGTTCTTC. The rearrangement joins TRBV14 to TRBJ2-1; the match to TRBD1 covers 8 bases. V was pared by 4 bases and J by 9 bases, with 11 bases of the junction left unmatched. The CDR3 loop spans 15 amino acids. Germline loops: CDR1 SGHDN, CDR2 FVKESK.

V is TRBV7-6 and J is TRBJ1-3; no reliable D call. CDR1 is SGHVS and CDR2 is FNYEAQ in the germline V gene. This CDR3 region has 16 residues. Trimming left V 4 bases short and J 0 bases short, with 13 bases between. The CDR3 region is CASSSTTAISGNTIYF. The DNA for the CDR3 is TGTGCCAGCAGCTCGACAACAGCGATCTCTGGAAACACCATATATTTT. Supplemented by reference TRBV7-6 and TRBJ1-3, the full variable domain reads GAGVSQSPRYKVTKRGQDVALRCDPISGHVSLYWYRQALGQGPEFLTYFNYEAQQDKSGLPNDRFSAERPEGSISTLTIQRTEQRDSAMYRCASSSTTAISGNTIYFGEGSWLTVV.

In its sample, this clone was seen once. The CDR3 DNA reads as TGTGCCAGTTCTCAATTGACTCGAGGTGGCGGTAGTCAGCCCCAGCATTTT. It is translated as CASSQLTRGGGSQPQHF. V usage is TRBV19 and J usage is TRBJ1-5; no definite D call. V dropped 8 bases and J dropped 6 bases, with 26 bases sitting between them. This CDR3 is built from 17 residues. Germline V lookup: CDR1 LNHDA, CDR2 SQIVND (reference sequence). Looking up the rest from reference TRBV19 and TRBJ1-5 gives the full variable domain: DGGITQSPKYLFRKEGQNVTLSCEQNLNHDAMYWYRQDPGQGLRLIYYSQIVNDFQKGDIAEGYSVSREKKESFPLTVTSAQKNPTAFYLCASSQLTRGGGSQPQHFGDGTRLSIL.

The CDR3 loop is CAWRAKRDSPLHF. The CDR3 nucleotides read TGTGCCTGGCGGGCCAAAAGGGATTCACCCCTCCACTTT. The gene calls are TRBV30 and TRBJ1-6, with D unclear. The CDR3 sequence is 13 residues long. V lost 5 bases and J 8 bases, leaving 13 bases between the germline ends. Looked up from germline, CDR1 is GTSNPN and CDR2 is SVGIG (reference sequence).

The chain carries TRBV11-3 and TRBJ2-1; TRBD2 matches 7 bases. Trimming at V came to 0 bases and at J to 3 bases, leaving 2 bases not matched to a gene. Looked up from germline, CDR1 is SGHNT and CDR2 is YENEEA. The CDR3 runs 15 residues. The CDR3, as DNA: TGTGCCAGCAGCTTAGATGGCGGGGGCTACAATGAGCAGTTCTTC. It translates to CASSLDGGGYNEQFF.

V gene TRBV6-8 combines with J gene TRBJ2-1, with 7 positions matching TRBD2. The junction had 5 bases not matched to a gene; V was cut back by 5 bases and J by 7 bases. The CDR3 is made up of 13 amino acids. From germline, CDR1 is MNHGY and CDR2 SAAAGT. The CDR3 nucleotides read TGTGCCAGCAGTCAACTAGCGAGTAATGAGCAGTTCTTC. Protein sequence: CASSQLASNEQFF.

The genes are TRBV19 and TRBJ1-4; a weak D match, TRBD1 (6 bases). Trimming removed 5 bases from V and 7 bases from J, with 11 bases in between. Germline CDR1 is LNHDA and CDR2 is SQIVND (reference sequence). The CDR3 loop spans 13 amino acids. The chain's CDR3 is CASSARQAEKLFF. DNA of the CDR3: TGTGCCAGTAGTGCCAGACAGGCTGAAAAACTGTTTTTT.

The rearrangement links TRBV5-1 to TRBJ2-7, with D possibly matching TRBD1 (5 bases). The CDR3 has 16 amino acids. CDR1 is SGHRS, CDR2 YFSETQ, per germline. Trimming shortened V by 3 bases and J by 1 base, and 17 bases separated the two germline ends. In nucleotides, the CDR3 is TGCGCCAGCAGCTCCTTCGAGACAGCTTCTTCCTACGAGCAGTACTTC. Translation gives CASSSFETASSYEQYF.

The V and J genes are TRBV19 and TRBJ1-1; D may be TRBD1 (6 bases). The CDR3 runs 13 residues. Trimming removed 6 bases from V and 10 bases from J, with 18 bases in between. Germline V gene lookup returns CDR1 LNHDA and CDR2 SQIVND (reference sequence). The DNA for the CDR3 is TGTGCCAGTAGGGGGCCGGACAGACAAGGAGCTTTCTTT. Translated: CASRGPDRQGAFF.

By share of the sample, this clone is medium-sized. The chain uses TRBV11-3 and TRBJ2-2; D is possibly TRBD2 (6 bases). Germline V CDR1 and CDR2: SGHNT, YENEEA. This CDR3 spans 15 amino acids. V was clipped by 5 bases and J by 1 base, with 11 bases between them. The CDR3 DNA reads TGTGCCAGCAGCACGGGACTTCAGAACACCGGGGAGCTGTTTTTT. Its protein product is CASSTGLQNTGELFF.

This clone occurred once. This chain's CDR3 is CSVRSGPLVSYTF. CDR3 nucleotide sequence: TGCAGCGTGCGATCGGGGCCCCTGGTCTCCTACACCTTC. The chain recombines TRBV29-1 with TRBJ1-2; a possible D gene is TRBD1 (5 bases). In germline, CDR1 is SQVTM, CDR2 ANQGSEA. The CDR3 is 13 amino acids. V lost 6 bases, J lost 10 bases, and 21 bases lay in between. The whole variable domain, filled in from reference TRBV29-1 and TRBJ1-2, reads SAVISQKPSRDICQRGTSLTIQCQVDSQVTMMFWYRQQPGQSLTLIATANQGSEATYESGFVIDKFPISRPNLTFSTLTVSNMSPEDSSIYLCSVRSGPLVSYTFGSGTRLTVV.

The chain employs TRBV7-2 and TRBJ2-7; possibly TRBD1 or TRBD2 for D (5 bases each). This CDR3 is 16 amino acids long. Germline values: CDR1 SGHTA, CDR2 FQGNSA. V gave up 3 bases and J gave up 3 bases, with 18 bases separating them. The CDR3: CASSFEKGPYHYEQYF. CDR3 in DNA: TGTGCCAGCAGCTTCGAAAAGGGACCCTACCACTACGAGCAGTACTTC.

This chain links TRBV18 with TRBJ1-1; 10 nucleotides match TRBD1. Per the germline V gene, CDR1 is KGHSH and CDR2 is LQKENI. Unmatched junction bases numbered 9, after V lost 4 bases and J lost 4 bases. This CDR3 is built from 16 residues. This CDR3 is CASSHPGQGRPTEAFF. The CDR3 DNA sequence: TGTGCCAGCTCACACCCGGGACAGGGGAGGCCCACTGAAGCTTTCTTT. The full variable domain, completed using reference TRBV18 and TRBJ1-1, is NAGVMQNPRHLVRRRGQEARLRCSPMKGHSHVYWYRQLPEEGLKFMVYLQKENIIDESGMPKERFSAEFPKEGPSILRIQQVVRGDSAAYFCASSHPGQGRPTEAFFGQGTRLTVV.

This chain links TRBV22-1 with TRBJ2-6; the table's D call TRBD2 went unverified against the DNA. TRBV22-1 is a documented pseudogene. This CDR3 has 16 residues. This CDR3 is CASSTGLISGANVLTF. The DNA of the CDR3 is TGTGCCAGCAGCACCGGACTGATCTCTGGGGCCAACGTCCTGACTTTC.

The chain recombines TRBV23-1 with TRBJ2-7; a weak D match, TRBD1 (6 bases). TRBV23-1 is an ORF, and what it does is uncertain. With 6 bases removed from V and 0 bases from J, the gap between germline ends came to 21 bases. This CDR3 spans 17 amino acids. The CDR3 region is CASSYPPGTRSSYEQYF. The CDR3, as DNA: TGCGCCAGCAGCTACCCCCCCGGGACACGAAGCTCCTACGAGCAGTACTTC.

This clone was picked up one time. The chain uses TRBV19 and TRBJ2-7; D ambiguous. Germline CDR1 LNHDA, CDR2 SQIVND (reference sequence). The CDR3 has 12 residues. Trimming removed 3 bases at V and 3 bases at J, with 6 bases between. CDR3 in amino acids: CASSINHYEQYF. DNA for the CDR3: TGTGCCAGTAGTATCAACCACTACGAGCAGTACTTC.

This clone occurred a few times. This chain uses TRBV6-7 with TRBJ1-5; TRBD1 matches 8 bases. TRBV6-7 is treated as an ORF (open reading frame) with a function not yet certain. V was clipped by 6 bases and J by 4 bases; unmatched bases: 8. The CDR3 is 15 amino acids. The CDR3 DNA reads TGTGCCAGCAGGGATGGGACAGGTAGGAATCAGCCCCAGCATTTT. Its translation: CASRDGTGRNQPQHF.

V gene TRBV11-3 combines with J gene TRBJ2-7, with D hard to call. CDR3 length: 15 amino acids. Germline V gene data show CDR1 as SGHNT and CDR2 as YENEEA. Trimming pared 5 bases from V and 6 bases from J, leaving 20 bases between. This chain's CDR3 is CASSHRKQAGFEQYF. The DNA for the CDR3 is TGTGCCAGCAGCCACCGTAAGCAGGCCGGTTTCGAGCAGTACTTC. The full variable domain, in which reference TRBV11-3 and TRBJ2-7 provide the parts outside the CDR3, is EAGVVQSPRYKIIEKKQPVAFWCNPISGHNTLYWYLQNLGQGPELLIRYENEEAVDDSQLPKDRFSAERLKGVDSTLKIQPAELGDSAVYLCASSHRKQAGFEQYFGPGTRLTVT.

The rearrangement links TRBV12-5 to TRBJ1-5; no clear D. The CDR3 sequence is 12 residues long. Per germline, CDR1 LGHNT and CDR2 FRNRAP. V was trimmed by 6 bases and J by 1 base, leaving 4 bases between them. The CDR3 DNA reads as TGTGCTAGTGGAGACAGCAATCAGCCCCAGCATTTT. It is translated as CASGDSNQPQHF.

This clone was counted only a few times. The V call is TRBV6-8, the J call TRBJ2-2; D possibly corresponds to TRBD1 (5 bases). CDR1 MNHGY and CDR2 SAAAGT come from the germline V gene. The V gene lost 5 bases and the J gene lost 0 bases, with 22 bases spanning the gap. The length of the CDR3 is 19 residues. The CDR3 loop is CASSDVLAGLGTNTGELFF. The DNA of the CDR3 is TGTGCCAGCAGTGACGTTTTGGCAGGGCTCGGAACGAACACCGGGGAGCTGTTTTTT.